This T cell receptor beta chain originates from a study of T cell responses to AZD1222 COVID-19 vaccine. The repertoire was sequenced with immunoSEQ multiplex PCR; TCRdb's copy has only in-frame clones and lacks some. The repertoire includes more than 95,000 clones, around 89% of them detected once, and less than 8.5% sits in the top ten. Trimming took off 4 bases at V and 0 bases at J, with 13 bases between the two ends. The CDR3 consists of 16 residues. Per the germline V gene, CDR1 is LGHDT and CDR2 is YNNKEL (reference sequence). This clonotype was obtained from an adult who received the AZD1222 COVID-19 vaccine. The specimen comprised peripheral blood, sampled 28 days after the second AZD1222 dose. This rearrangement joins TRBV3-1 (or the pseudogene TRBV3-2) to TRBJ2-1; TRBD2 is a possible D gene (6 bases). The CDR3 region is CASSPGLTDSYNEQFF. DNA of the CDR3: TGTGCCAGCAGCCCGGGACTCACTGACTCCTACAATGAGCAGTTCTTC.